This T cell receptor (beta chain) comes out of a study of cytomegalovirus exposure and HLA in healthy donors. PCR was performed using 60 Vbeta and 13 Jbeta primers. Using immunoSEQ multiplex PCR, the repertoire was profiled, and TCRdb retains in-frame clones only, with some absent. Of around 140,000 clones in the sample, roughly 8.8% were seen once. The V gene lost 4 bases and the J gene lost 5 bases, with 11 bases spanning the gap. The germline gives CDR1 SQVTM, CDR2 ANQGSEA. The CDR3 extends over 12 amino acids. The sequence was obtained from a woman aged 40 to 55 in good health and CMV-seropositive. The sequencing input was PBMCs. The chain joins TRBV29-1 to TRBJ2-5; maybe TRBD2 (7 bases). In DNA form, the CDR3 reads TGCAGCGTTGCCAGGGGAGGGGAGACCCAGTACTTC. This encodes CSVARGGETQYF.